This T cell receptor (beta chain) emerged from a study of monozygotic twins with inflammatory bowel disease. Study-wide points: The study found lower TCRbeta diversity (inverse Simpson) in IBD patients than in healthy co-twins. IBD patients exhibited fewer clonotypes shared with other individuals than healthy twins, particularly with disease activity.

Researchers generated cDNA in eight separate reactions per sample. TCRdb re-called the 5' RACE reads; one entry per CDR3 protein, DNA not given. The table gives 300,000 to 350,000 distinct CDR3 sequences; the top ten clones make up 2% to 2.5% of it. A remark on this clonotype: The antigen is unknown.

The CDR3 has 13 amino acids. CDR1 SEHNR and CDR2 FQNEAQ come from the germline V gene (reference sequence). The total RNA came straight from whole blood, and T cells were not sorted beforehand. The sequencing sample was made of blood. This receptor was taken from a human donor with ulcerative colitis or Crohn's disease, or a healthy co-twin of an affected twin (not recorded which). This chain joins TRBV7-9 and TRBJ2-1. CDR3 loop: CASSLANSNEQFF.